The 25 T cell receptor beta chains below come from one sample, sequenced in a study of T cells in Graves' hyperthyroidism and ophthalmopathy. RNA transcripts gave rise to amplified TCR beta CDR3 regions. TCR CDR3 regions were first amplified by RT-PCR with HTBI primers. TCRdb re-derived calls from the multiplex PCR reads in MiXCR, one entry per CDR3 protein. The sample yields about 380,000 distinct CDR3 sequences, around 20% seen once. Sequenced material: blood. The origin of the receptors is a man aged 18 to 35 with Graves' ophthalmopathy.

This clonotype was found many times. The chain joins TRBV20-1 to TRBJ2-7; D might be TRBD2 (5 bases). The germline V gene encodes CDR1 DFQATT and CDR2 SNEGSKA (reference sequence). The CDR3 runs 10 residues. Trimming shortened V by 3 bases and J by 6 bases, and 6 bases separated the two germline ends. CDR3 bases: TGCAGTGCTAGCCGGGGCGAGCAGTACTTC. This sequence encodes CSASRGEQYF.

This clonotype was seen ten or more times. This chain connects TRBV7-2 to TRBJ1-1; a weak D match, TRBD1 (5 bases). Germline CDR1 reads SGHTA; CDR2 reads FQGNSA. Trimming left V 1 base short and J 0 bases short, with 12 bases between. The CDR3 runs 16 residues. The CDR3: CASSLGAGRMNTEAFF. CDR3 in DNA: TGTGCCAGCAGCTTAGGGGCAGGGAGGATGAACACTGAAGCTTTCTTT. The complete variable domain, with remaining parts taken from reference TRBV7-2 and TRBJ1-1, reads GAGVSQSPSNKVTEKGKDVELRCDPISGHTALYWYRQSLGQGLEFLIYFQGNSAPDKSGLPSDRFSAERTGGSVSTLTIQRTQQEDSAVYLCASSLGAGRMNTEAFFGQGTRLTVV.

This clonotype was counted a few times. This CDR3 reads CASSLLGGAGLNTQYF. The CDR3 nucleotides read TGTGCCAGCAGTTTATTGGGGGGGGCCGGGTTAAATACGCAGTATTTT. This rearrangement joins TRBV27 to TRBJ2-3; D possibly corresponds to TRBD2 (7 bases). The CDR3 has 16 residues. From germline, CDR1 is MNHEY and CDR2 SMNVEV (reference sequence). Trimming removed 1 base from V and 7 bases from J, with 18 bases in between.

This clonotype was seen repeatedly, ten times or more. V is TRBV2 and J is TRBJ1-1, with no clear D. The V and J ends lost 3 bases and 3 bases respectively, with 5 bases between them. CDR3 length: 12 amino acids. Germline CDR1 is SNHLY and CDR2 is FYNNEI. The CDR3 DNA reads TGTGCCAGCAGTGATGATGACACTGAAGCTTTCTTT. This sequence encodes CASSDDDTEAFF.

The rearrangement uses TRBV7-9 and TRBJ2-1; TRBD2 matches at 13 bases. CDR1 is SEHNR and CDR2 is FQNEAQ in the germline V gene (reference sequence). The V gene end was trimmed by 5 bases and the J gene end by 2 bases; junction bases not matched to a gene: 6. CDR3 length: 17 amino acids. The CDR3 nucleotides are TGTGCCAGCAGCCAACGTACTAGCGGGGGGGCCTACAATGAGCAGTTCTTC. Its translation: CASSQRTSGGAYNEQFF. Supplemented by reference TRBV7-9 and TRBJ2-1, the full variable domain reads DTGVSQNPRHKITKRGQNVTFRCDPISEHNRLYWYRQTLGQGPEFLTYFQNEAQLEKSRLLSDRFSAERPKGSFSTLEIQRTEQGDSAMYLCASSQRTSGGAYNEQFFGPGTRLTVL.

The sample holds a few counts of this clonotype. The genes are TRBV24-1 and TRBJ2-3; 9 bases line up with TRBD2. This CDR3 is built from 15 residues. Trimming at V came to 1 base and at J to 9 bases, leaving 7 bases not matched to a gene. The V gene's germline CDR1 is KGHDR and CDR2 SFDVKD. CDR3 nucleotides: TGTGCCACCAGTGATTTCGGGCTAGCGGGGACGACGCAGTATTTT. Translating it yields CATSDFGLAGTTQYF.

This clonotype was seen repeatedly, ten times or more. This chain uses TRBV3-1 with TRBJ1-1; D not resolved. Per germline, CDR1 LGHDT and CDR2 YNNKEL (reference sequence). The CDR3 is 16 residues long. V was clipped by 1 base and J by 2 bases, with 14 bases between them. The CDR3 sequence is CASSQALRRTNTEAFF. In nucleotides, the CDR3 is TGTGCCAGCAGCCAAGCGCTCAGGAGGACTAACACTGAAGCTTTCTTT.

This clonotype was observed at least ten times. The CDR3 DNA reads TGCGCCAGCAGCCAAGAAGGGGTTCAAGAGACCCAGTACTTC. Its protein product is CASSQEGVQETQYF. The rearrangement uses TRBV4-1 and TRBJ2-5; tentative D call: TRBD1 (5 bases). The ends were cut back, 0 bases at V and 2 bases at J, with 7 bases in the middle. Looked up from germline, CDR1 is MGHRA and CDR2 is YSYEKL. The CDR3 is made up of 14 amino acids.

At least ten counts were recorded for this clonotype. The chain combines TRBV7-3 with TRBJ1-1; tentative D call: TRBD1 (6 bases). This CDR3 is built from 14 residues. CDR1 SGHTA and CDR2 FQGTGA come from the germline V gene. Trimming left V 9 bases short and J 1 base short, with 15 bases between. As DNA, the CDR3 is TGTGCCAGTGCACCGGGACACCAGAACACTGAAGCTTTCTTT. Translated: CASAPGHQNTEAFF.

The sample holds many counts of this clonotype. V and J are TRBV5-6 and TRBJ2-2; D call uncertain. V lost 2 bases, J lost 0 bases, and 8 bases lay in between. The CDR3 loop spans 15 amino acids. Germline CDR1 SGHDT, CDR2 YYEEEE. The CDR3: CASSFPGTNTGELFF. As DNA, the CDR3 is TGTGCCAGCAGCTTCCCAGGCACGAACACCGGGGAGCTGTTTTTT.

The sample holds many counts of this clonotype. This rearrangement joins TRBV28 to TRBJ1-2; D is unresolved. The CDR3 covers 13 residues. Trimming took off 10 bases at V and 2 bases at J, with 14 bases between the two ends. Germline lookup yields CDR1 MDHEN and CDR2 SYDVKM. In nucleotides, the CDR3 is TGTGCCACCATATCCCCAGAAAACTATGGCTACACCTTC. It encodes CATISPENYGYTF.

The chain has TRBV7-9 and TRBJ2-7; 12 bases align to TRBD2. V was pared by 6 bases and J by 4 bases, with 10 bases of the junction left unmatched. The CDR3 is 16 amino acids. CDR1 is SEHNR and CDR2 is FQNEAQ in the germline V gene (reference sequence). The CDR3 spells CASSRDSSGGEYEQYF. For the CDR3, the DNA is TGTGCCAGCAGTCGGGACTCTAGCGGGGGGGAGTACGAGCAGTACTTC.

The V and J genes are TRBV18 and TRBJ1-6, with 8 bases that match TRBD1. The V gene end was trimmed by 3 bases and the J gene end by 7 bases; junction bases not matched to a gene: 8. The CDR3 spans 16 residues. CDR1 KGHSH and CDR2 LQKENI come from the germline V gene. CDR3 region: CASSPNGQGSNSPLHF. CDR3 nucleotides: TGTGCCAGCTCACCTAACGGACAGGGCAGCAATTCACCCCTCCACTTT.

This clonotype came up many times. The chain has TRBV6-1 and TRBJ2-1; 10 bases agree with TRBD2. Unmatched junction bases numbered 16, after V lost 10 bases and J lost 7 bases. Germline assignment: CDR1 MNHNS and CDR2 SASEGT. CDR3 length equals 16 residues. CDR3 nucleotides: TGTGCCACCACTTACGGGCTAGCGGGGGTATCTAATGAGCAGTTCTTC. It translates to CATTYGLAGVSNEQFF.

This clonotype was seen many times. The chain couples TRBV2 to TRBJ1-6; D possibly corresponds to TRBD1 (5 bases). CDR3 length: 15 residues. The V and J ends lost 4 bases and 6 bases respectively, with 13 bases between them. The germline V gene has CDR1 SNHLY and CDR2 FYNNEI. The CDR3 sequence is CASSGTSIPNSPLHF. The CDR3 nucleotides are TGTGCCAGCAGTGGGACATCAATCCCTAATTCACCCCTCCACTTT.

Turning to this clonotype: A much larger clone lies one base from this, so it may be a read error. This chain connects TRBV7-8 to TRBJ1-1, with 8 bases matching TRBD1. The CDR3 has 16 residues. Germline V gene sequence: CDR1 SGHVS, CDR2 FQNEAQ. CDR3 in amino acids: CANSSSEGQGYTEAFF. The CDR3 nucleotides are TGTGCCAACAGCTCCTCCGAAGGACAGGGATACACTGAAGCTTTCTTT.

A few counts support this clonotype. The chain has TRBV24-1 and TRBJ1-2; D not certain. Germline assignment: CDR1 KGHDR and CDR2 SFDVKD. This CDR3 has 13 residues. Trimming removed 4 bases at V and 8 bases at J, with 13 bases between. CDR3 nucleotides: TGTGCCACCAGTGAGGGCCCCCCTCGGGGCTACACCTTC. It codes for CATSEGPPRGYTF.

The chain joins TRBV11-2 to TRBJ1-4; D gene uncertain. In germline, CDR1 is SGHAT, CDR2 FQNNGV. This CDR3 is 14 amino acids long. Trimming took 5 bases from V and 3 from J, leaving 10 bases between them. The CDR3 spells CASSLRAANEKLFF. In nucleotides, the CDR3 is TGTGCCAGCAGCCTGAGGGCAGCTAATGAAAAACTGTTTTTT.

The chain is built from TRBV7-8 and TRBJ2-7; a possible D gene is TRBD2 (5 bases). The CDR3 has 15 residues. The V end lost 2 bases, the J end lost 2 bases, and 13 bases lay between the germline ends. CDR1 and CDR2 from the germline V gene are SGHVS and FQNEAQ. CDR3 in DNA: TGTGCCAGCAGCTTAAGCGGTTCTGCCACCTACGAGCAGTACTTC. Protein product: CASSLSGSATYEQYF.

This clonotype appeared many times. The chain carries TRBV7-2 and TRBJ2-1; tentative D call: TRBD1 (6 bases). This CDR3 is built from 16 residues. Germline CDR1 is SGHTA and CDR2 is FQGNSA. The V gene lost 3 bases and the J gene lost 0 bases, with 12 bases spanning the gap. The CDR3 DNA reads as TGTGCCAGCAGCTTTACCGGGACAAGCTCCTACAATGAGCAGTTCTTC. Translation gives CASSFTGTSSYNEQFF.

This chain links TRBV25-1 with TRBJ1-1; TRBD1 matches at 7 bases. The J segment lost 3 bases and the V segment lost 1 base, leaving 8 bases of the junction unmatched. This CDR3 is built from 16 residues. The germline gives CDR1 MGHDK, CDR2 SYGVNS. The CDR3 is CASSEFEGAEDTEAFF. CDR3 sequence (DNA): TGTGCCAGCAGTGAATTTGAGGGGGCGGAGGACACTGAAGCTTTCTTT.

The chain links TRBV15 to TRBJ2-7; D is possibly TRBD1 (6 bases). The CDR3 has 15 residues. Trimming pared 5 bases from V and 2 bases from J, leaving 16 bases between. CDR1 and CDR2 from the germline V gene are LNHNV and YYDKDF (reference sequence). The CDR3 protein is CATSPGAQGTYEQYF. The CDR3, as DNA: TGTGCCACCAGCCCCGGGGCACAGGGAACCTACGAGCAGTACTTC.

In its sample, this clonotype was seen many times. The V and J genes are TRBV12-3 or TRBV12-4 and TRBJ1-4; D perhaps matches TRBD1 (5 bases). Trimming cost V 1 base and J 1 base, with 7 bases left between them. The CDR3 runs to 15 residues. The CDR3 DNA reads TGTGCCAGCAGTTTAGGGGGACGAACTAATGAAAAACTGTTTTTT. Residues: CASSLGGRTNEKLFF.

CDR3 sequence reads: CASSWGLAGVAEQFF. CDR3 coding DNA: TGCGCCAGCAGCTGGGGACTAGCGGGAGTTGCTGAGCAGTTCTTC. V and J are TRBV5-1 and TRBJ2-1; the match to TRBD2 covers 14 bases. The CDR3 sequence is 15 residues long. Germline-derived CDR1 and CDR2 are SGHRS and YFSETQ. Unmatched junction bases numbered 5, after V lost 3 bases and J lost 9 bases.

This clonotype was counted only a few times. This clone may be a read error of a much larger clone one base away. V and J are TRBV6-2 or TRBV6-3 and TRBJ2-3; tentatively, D is TRBD2 (6 bases). Trimming stripped 1 base from V and 2 bases from J, with 19 bases between. There are 18 residues in the CDR3. Germline CDR1 is MNHEY and CDR2 is SVGEGT. CDR3 DNA sequence: TGTGCCAGCAGTTACTATTTAGGACTAACGGGGGTCACAGATACGCAGTATTTT. This translates into CASSYYLGLTGVTDTQYF.